A single sample gave rise to the 7 T cell receptor beta chains below, sequenced in a study of PD-1 blockade in classical Hodgkin lymphoma. Documented time point: cycle 4 day 1 (C4D1), after 5 to 7 weeks of nivolumab. Each patient relapsed following autologous stem cell transplantation, and prior brentuximab vedotin exposure differed. Negative selection with magnetic separation was used to purify CD4+ T cells from thawed PBMCs. Data came from immunoSEQ multiplex PCR; TCRdb stores just in-frame clones and leaves some out. The data contain fewer than 35,000 clones, 80% to 95% of them singletons. Sequencing was performed on CD4+ T cells from blood, taken before the fourth cycle of nivolumab. The receptors here all came from a human donor with classical Hodgkin lymphoma.

The chain has TRBV14 and TRBJ2-7, with D perhaps TRBD2 (6 bases). Looked up from germline, CDR1 is SGHDN and CDR2 is FVKESK. The CDR3 has 16 residues. Trimming stripped 2 bases from V and 8 bases from J, with 22 bases between. The CDR3 nucleotides read TGTGCCAGCAGCCAAATCAAAATGGGGTTAGCGGCAAAGCAGTACTTC. Amino acids: CASSQIKMGLAAKQYF.

This clone was counted only a few times. The chain carries TRBV29-1 and TRBJ2-7; no reliable D call. The germline V gene has CDR1 SQVTM and CDR2 ANQGSEA. V was clipped by 7 bases and J by 2 bases, with 18 bases between them. The CDR3 runs to 14 residues. As DNA, the CDR3 is TGCAGCGCCAACGTCGGACGGACGACCTACGAGCAGTACTTC. It specifies CSANVGRTTYEQYF.

This chain uses TRBV11-2 with TRBJ2-1; 8 bases fit TRBD2. The CDR3 runs to 16 residues. Germline-derived CDR1 and CDR2 are SGHAT and FQNNGV. Unmatched junction bases numbered 13, after V lost 5 bases and J lost 7 bases. The CDR3 region has the DNA TGTGCCAGCAGCGATAGACGGGGGGGCGCATGGAATGAGCAGTTCTTC. This gives the protein CASSDRRGGAWNEQFF.

The chain recombines TRBV6-5 with TRBJ1-4; D gene uncertain. V was clipped by 6 bases and J by 5 bases, with 16 bases between them. The CDR3 sequence is 15 residues long. The germline CDR1 and CDR2 sequences are MNHEY and SVGAGI. The CDR3 sequence: CASSSFGRMNEKLFF. DNA of the CDR3: TGTGCCAGCAGCTCTTTCGGACGGATGAATGAAAAACTGTTTTTT.

CDR3 nucleotides: TGTGCCAGCAGCTTAAGGTCTGGGGCTGGGGGGACCCAGTACTTC. Its protein product is CASSLRSGAGGTQYF. The chain uses TRBV11-3 and TRBJ2-5; D may be TRBD1 or TRBD2 (5 bases each). Germline V gene sequence: CDR1 SGHNT, CDR2 YENEEA. Trimming pared 2 bases from V and 7 bases from J, leaving 17 bases between. This CDR3 contains 15 residues.

The V call is TRBV6-5, the J call TRBJ2-7; D is perhaps TRBD2 (6 bases). The CDR3 totals 13 residues. Germline V lookup: CDR1 MNHEY, CDR2 SVGAGI. Trimming stripped 2 bases from V and 7 bases from J, with 12 bases between. The CDR3 sequence is CASSYKPGREQYF. CDR3 bases: TGTGCCAGCAGTTACAAACCAGGGAGGGAGCAGTACTTC.

The chain has TRBV27 and TRBJ2-2; TRBD2 might be the D (5 bases). Between the trimmed V and J ends, which lost 5 bases and 6 bases, there was a span of 10 bases. This CDR3 is 13 amino acids long. Germline V gene lookup returns CDR1 MNHEY and CDR2 SMNVEV (reference sequence). The CDR3 reads CASSVTSPGELFF. Written as DNA, the CDR3 is TGTGCCAGCAGTGTCACTAGTCCCGGGGAGCTGTTTTTT.